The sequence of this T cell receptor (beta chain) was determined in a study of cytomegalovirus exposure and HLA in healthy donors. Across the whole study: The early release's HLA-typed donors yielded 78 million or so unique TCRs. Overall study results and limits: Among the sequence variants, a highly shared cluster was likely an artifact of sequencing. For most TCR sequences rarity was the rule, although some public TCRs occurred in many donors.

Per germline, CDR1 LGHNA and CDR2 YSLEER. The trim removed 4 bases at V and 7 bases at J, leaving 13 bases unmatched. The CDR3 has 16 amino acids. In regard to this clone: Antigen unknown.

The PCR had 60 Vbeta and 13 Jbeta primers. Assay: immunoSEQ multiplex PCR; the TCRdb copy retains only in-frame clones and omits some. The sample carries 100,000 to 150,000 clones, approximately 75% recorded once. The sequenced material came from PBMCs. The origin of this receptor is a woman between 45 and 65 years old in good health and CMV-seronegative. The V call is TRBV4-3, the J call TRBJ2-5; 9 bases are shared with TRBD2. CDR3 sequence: CASSLGQGLAGRTQYF. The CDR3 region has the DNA TGCGCCAGCAGCCTAGGCCAGGGACTAGCCGGGAGGACCCAGTACTTC.